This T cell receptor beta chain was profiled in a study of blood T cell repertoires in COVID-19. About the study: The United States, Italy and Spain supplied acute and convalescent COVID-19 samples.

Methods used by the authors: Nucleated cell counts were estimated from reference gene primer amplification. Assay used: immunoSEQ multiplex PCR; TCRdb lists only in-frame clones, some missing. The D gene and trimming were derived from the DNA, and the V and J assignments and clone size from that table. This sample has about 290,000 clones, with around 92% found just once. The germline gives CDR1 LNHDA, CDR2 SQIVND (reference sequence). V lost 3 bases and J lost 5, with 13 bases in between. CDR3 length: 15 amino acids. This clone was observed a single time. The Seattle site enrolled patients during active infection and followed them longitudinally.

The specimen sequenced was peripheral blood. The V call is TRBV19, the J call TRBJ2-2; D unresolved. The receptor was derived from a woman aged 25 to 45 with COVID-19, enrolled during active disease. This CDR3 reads CASSMGPSRTGELFF. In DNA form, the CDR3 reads TGTGCCAGTAGTATGGGCCCGAGTCGAACCGGGGAGCTGTTTTTT.